Following are 27 T cell receptor beta chains from one sample sequenced in a study of regulatory T cells in long-lasting Graves disease. Through Arm-PCR of CDR3 regions and iRepertoire HTBI primers, TCR beta libraries were built. TCRdb re-analysed the multiplex PCR reads in MiXCR, keeping a single row per CDR3 protein. The sample has approximately 210,000 distinct CDR3 sequences, about 18% seen once; the top ten hold around 21%. Time point meaning: newly diagnosed GD, antithyroid drugs for less than 3 months. The TCR library used RNA extracted from PBMCs. This sample comprised peripheral blood mononuclear cells (PBMCs), obtained at new diagnosis, from a patient treated with antithyroid drugs. Source of these receptors: a female donor with Graves disease.

The gene calls are TRBV30 and TRBJ2-7; 8 positions agree with TRBD1. V lost 5 bases, J lost 6 bases, and 0 bases stayed unmatched. The germline V gene has CDR1 GTSNPN and CDR2 SVGIG (reference sequence). This CDR3 region has 10 residues. CDR3 nucleotides: TGTGCCTGGGACAGGGGCGAGCAGTACTTC. Its translation: CAWDRGEQYF.

This clonotype came up many times. Germline and junction disagree at one end, which may indicate a read error. V is TRBV10-3 and J is TRBJ1-2; 9 bases line up with TRBD1. Germline V gives CDR1 ENHRY, CDR2 SYGVKD. The CDR3 totals 14 residues. The CDR3: CASSLQGADYGYTF. The CDR3 DNA reads TGTGCCAGCAGTCTACAGGGGGCTGACTATGGCTACACCTTC.

A few counts support this clonotype. The chain recombines TRBV19 with TRBJ2-7; tentatively, D is TRBD1 (5 bases). The CDR3 loop spans 14 amino acids. Trimming shortened V by 3 bases and J by 0 bases, and 9 bases separated the two germline ends. Germline-derived CDR1 and CDR2 are LNHDA and SQIVND (reference sequence). The CDR3 DNA reads TGTGCCAGTAGTATGCCGACAGCCTCCTACGAGCAGTACTTC. It yields the protein CASSMPTASYEQYF.

The V gene is TRBV28, the J gene TRBJ1-6; 7 bases map to TRBD1. The trim removed 4 bases at V and 10 bases at J, leaving 10 bases unmatched. The CDR3 has 15 amino acids. CDR1 is MDHEN, CDR2 SYDVKM, per germline. The CDR3 nucleotides are TGTGCCAGCAGTTCTCAGGGGGTGATAGGGTCACCCCTCCACTTT. Translation gives CASSSQGVIGSPLHF.

The table lists this clonotype with a count of one. With a much larger clone just one base away, this may be a read error. The chain carries TRBV6-2 or TRBV6-3 and TRBJ1-2; 11 bases are a match to TRBD1. The J segment lost 7 bases and the V segment lost 0 bases, leaving 7 bases of the junction unmatched. Germline CDR1 reads MNHEY; CDR2 reads SVGEGT. The CDR3 runs 16 residues. The CDR3 reads CASSYSTGTGGLGYTF. The CDR3 nucleotides are TGTGCCAGCAGTTACTCAACCGGGACAGGGGGTCTTGGCTACACCTTC.

This clonotype was seen at least ten times. The genes are TRBV28 and TRBJ1-1; no clear D gene. The length of the CDR3 is 13 residues. Germline CDR1 reads MDHEN; CDR2 reads SYDVKM. V lost 7 bases to trimming and J lost 5 bases, with 14 bases between them. The CDR3 here is CASNSPGGTEAFF. The CDR3 DNA reads TGTGCCAGCAACTCACCGGGTGGAACTGAAGCTTTCTTT.

This clonotype has only a few counts. V usage is TRBV30 and J usage is TRBJ2-3, with unresolved D. V lost 0 bases, J lost 4 bases, and 11 bases lay in between. The CDR3 loop spans 14 amino acids. Germline CDR1 reads GTSNPN; CDR2 reads SVGIG (reference sequence). CDR3 in DNA: TGTGCCTGGAGTGTAAATGGCTTTTCAGATACGCAGTATTTT. It is translated as CAWSVNGFSDTQYF.

This chain links TRBV6-1 with TRBJ2-3; 7 bases map to TRBD2. CDR1 is MNHNS, CDR2 SASEGT, per germline. There are 15 residues in the CDR3. The trim removed 5 bases at V and 2 bases at J, leaving 7 bases unmatched. The CDR3 coding sequence is TGTGCCAGCAGTAAGACTAGCTTCTACACAGATACGCAGTATTTT. Amino acids: CASSKTSFYTDTQYF.

This clonotype occurred a few times. V gene TRBV20-1 combines with J gene TRBJ1-2, with D possibly TRBD1 on 5 matching bases. Trimming pared 2 bases from V and 5 bases from J, leaving 18 bases between. The CDR3 is made up of 15 amino acids. CDR1 is DFQATT and CDR2 is SNEGSKA in the germline V gene (reference sequence). This CDR3 is CSARPGLRNSYGYTF. The DNA for the CDR3 is TGCAGTGCTAGACCGGGACTGCGGAACTCATATGGCTACACCTTC.

This clonotype was counted ten times or more. The rearrangement joins TRBV19 to TRBJ2-5; 9 bases agree with TRBD1. The V and J ends lost 5 bases and 1 base, in that order; junction bases with no gene match: 5. From germline, CDR1 is LNHDA and CDR2 SQIVND (reference sequence). This CDR3 region has 15 residues. The CDR3 loop is CASSRQTGGQETQYF. For the CDR3, the DNA is TGTGCCAGTAGTCGACAGACAGGGGGCCAAGAGACCCAGTACTTC. Together with reference TRBV19 and TRBJ2-5, the CDR3 gives the full variable domain: DGGITQSPKYLFRKEGQNVTLSCEQNLNHDAMYWYRQDPGQGLRLIYYSQIVNDFQKGDIAEGYSVSREKKESFPLTVTSAQKNPTAFYLCASSRQTGGQETQYFGPGTRLLVL.

This rearrangement joins TRBV9 to TRBJ1-1; a weak D match, TRBD1 (6 bases). Germline CDR1 is SGDLS and CDR2 is YYNGEE. CDR3 length: 13 residues. With 3 bases removed from V and 4 bases from J, the gap between germline ends came to 10 bases. The CDR3 loop is CASSEGVRTEAFF. The DNA of the CDR3 is TGTGCCAGCAGCGAGGGGGTACGCACTGAAGCTTTCTTT.

This clonotype was picked up many times. J is TRBJ2-3 and V is TRBV20-1; D is uncertain. Trimming cost V 0 bases and J 5 bases, with 21 bases left between them. There are 17 residues in the CDR3. Germline CDR1 DFQATT, CDR2 SNEGSKA (reference sequence). CDR3 residues: CSARDGLGSPNGDTQYF. DNA for the CDR3: TGCAGTGCTAGAGATGGCTTGGGTAGCCCCAACGGAGATACGCAGTATTTT.

This clonotype was detected ten times or more. The chain links TRBV30 to TRBJ2-2; D gene unclear. The germline gives CDR1 GTSNPN, CDR2 SVGIG (reference sequence). V was clipped by 4 bases and J by 5 bases, with 14 bases between them. This CDR3 contains 14 residues. The CDR3: CAWKKGVMTGELFF. The CDR3 coding sequence is TGTGCCTGGAAGAAGGGTGTTATGACCGGGGAGCTGTTTTTT.

In this sample, this clonotype turned up many times. V gene TRBV2 combines with J gene TRBJ2-3; no clear D gene. CDR1 is SNHLY, CDR2 FYNNEI, per germline. Trimming pared 8 bases from V and 2 bases from J, leaving 11 bases between. The CDR3 is 13 amino acids. DNA of the CDR3: TGTGCCAGCGGGATAGCTATCACAGATACGCAGTATTTT. Translating it yields CASGIAITDTQYF.

This clonotype occurred many times. The rearrangement links TRBV12-3 or TRBV12-4 to TRBJ1-5, with TRBD1 matching 7 bases. The CDR3 runs to 14 residues. The J segment lost 4 bases and the V segment lost 7 bases, leaving 7 bases of the junction unmatched. The CDR3 sequence is CASTTTGVNQPQHF. Written as DNA, the CDR3 is TGTGCCAGCACCACCACAGGGGTTAATCAGCCCCAGCATTTT.

This clonotype has ten or more counts. The CDR3 is CATSDSTGTSTDTQYF. In DNA form, the CDR3 reads TGTGCCACCAGTGACTCTACAGGGACGAGCACAGATACGCAGTATTTT. The chain employs TRBV24-1 and TRBJ2-3; TRBD1 is a possible D gene (6 bases). The germline V and J ends were trimmed by 4 bases and 0 bases, with 13 bases remaining between them. Germline V lookup: CDR1 KGHDR, CDR2 SFDVKD. The CDR3 contains 16 residues.

The V gene is TRBV20-1, the J gene TRBJ2-1, with TRBD2 matching 8 bases. Germline assignment: CDR1 DFQATT and CDR2 SNEGSKA (reference sequence). The J segment lost 0 bases and the V segment lost 6 bases, leaving 7 bases of the junction unmatched. The CDR3 extends over 15 amino acids. The CDR3 nucleotides read TGCAGTGCAATAGCGGGAACCCGCTCCTACAATGAGCAGTTCTTC. Translating it yields CSAIAGTRSYNEQFF.

This clonotype was detected ten times or more. The rearrangement links TRBV11-2 to TRBJ1-5, with no clear D. CDR1 is SGHAT, CDR2 FQNNGV, per germline. The length of the CDR3 is 15 residues. V shed 5 bases and J shed 3 bases, with 14 bases lying between them. The CDR3 nucleotides are TGTGCCAGCAGCCTGGGTGGTAGGGCCAATCAGCCCCAGCATTTT. It yields the protein CASSLGGRANQPQHF. Looking up the rest from reference TRBV11-2 and TRBJ1-5 gives the full variable domain: EAGVAQSPRYKIIEKRQSVAFWCNPISGHATLYWYQQILGQGPKLLIQFQNNGVVDDSQLPKDRFSAERLKGVDSTLKIQPAKLEDSAVYLCASSLGGRANQPQHFGDGTRLSIL.

This clonotype was picked up a small number of times. The chain's CDR3 is CASNPGTYNEQFF. The CDR3, as DNA: TGTGCCAGTAACCCGGGGACCTACAATGAGCAGTTCTTC. The V gene is TRBV19, the J gene TRBJ2-1, with TRBD2 as a possible D gene (5 bases). This CDR3 comprises 13 residues. CDR1 is LNHDA and CDR2 is SQIVND in the germline V gene (reference sequence). Trimming removed 7 bases at V and 2 bases at J, with 9 bases between.

The gene calls are TRBV5-1 and TRBJ2-7; 15 nucleotides match TRBD2. The CDR3 totals 17 residues. The germline V gene encodes CDR1 SGHRS and CDR2 YFSETQ. V shed 2 bases, J shed 6 bases, and the junction held 9 bases outside the gene matches. This chain's CDR3 is CASSFHQRGLAGGEQYF. The CDR3 DNA is TGCGCCAGCAGCTTCCACCAGAGGGGACTAGCGGGAGGCGAGCAGTACTTC.

At least ten counts were recorded for this clonotype. V is TRBV3-1 and J is TRBJ2-7; D not resolved. V was clipped by 3 bases and J by 3 bases, with 6 bases between them. Germline lookup yields CDR1 LGHDT and CDR2 YNNKEL (reference sequence). This CDR3 is built from 12 residues. The CDR3 spells CASSQWDYEQYF. The CDR3, as DNA: TGTGCCAGCAGCCAGTGGGACTACGAGCAGTACTTC.

Ten or more counts support this clonotype. The CDR3 DNA is TGCGCCAGCAGCTTGCAGACGAGCTCCTACAATGAGCAGTTCTTC. Translation gives CASSLQTSSYNEQFF. V usage is TRBV5-1 and J usage is TRBJ2-1; no firm D call. CDR1 and CDR2 (germline): SGHRS, YFSETQ. The V end was cut by 1 base, the J end by 0 bases, with 8 bases between. The CDR3 totals 15 residues. Looking up the rest from reference TRBV5-1 and TRBJ2-1 gives the full variable domain: KAGVTQTPRYLIKTRGQQVTLSCSPISGHRSVSWYQQTPGQGLQFLFEYFSETQRNKGNFPGRFSGRQFSNSRSEMNVSTLELGDSALYLCASSLQTSSYNEQFFGPGTRLTVL.

This clonotype was found once. A far larger clone lies a single base away; this is likely a read error. The DNA for the CDR3 is TGTGCCAGCAGGCCGTTGAATTCACCCCTCCACTTT. Its translation: CASRPLNSPLHF. V gene TRBV5-5 combines with J gene TRBJ1-6; unclear D gene. Germline V gives CDR1 SGHKS, CDR2 YYEKEE (reference sequence). CDR3 length: 12 residues. Trimming took 5 bases from V and 7 from J, leaving 7 bases between them.

There are many counts of this clonotype. The V gene is TRBV28, the J gene TRBJ1-1; maybe TRBD1 (5 bases). The germline V gene encodes CDR1 MDHEN and CDR2 SYDVKM. This CDR3 region has 16 residues. V was trimmed by 2 bases and J by 3 bases, leaving 16 bases between them. The CDR3 nucleotides are TGTGCCAGCAGTTTAGGGGGAAGGGGCAGAGACACTGAAGCTTTCTTT. Translation gives CASSLGGRGRDTEAFF.

The genes are TRBV4-3 and TRBJ2-7, with a weak D call TRBD2 (5 bases). Trimming shortened V by 0 bases and J by 0 bases, and 21 bases separated the two germline ends. The CDR3 is 19 residues long. Germline V gene sequence: CDR1 LGHNA, CDR2 YSLEER. This chain's CDR3 is CASSQEFQRLEAASYEQYF. In nucleotides, the CDR3 is TGCGCCAGCAGCCAAGAGTTCCAAAGGCTGGAGGCCGCCTCCTACGAGCAGTACTTC.

This clonotype was recorded at least ten times. The junction departs from the called germline gene at one end, perhaps through a read error. V usage is TRBV24-1 and J usage is TRBJ1-2; possibly TRBD1 for D (5 bases). Germline CDR1 is KGHDR and CDR2 is SFDVKD. This CDR3 has 15 residues. The CDR3 here is CATSDSRPGDYGHTF. The CDR3 DNA reads as TGTGCCACCAGTGATTCCCGACCGGGGGACTATGGCCACACCTTC.

In its sample, this clonotype was seen many times. This CDR3 is CAWSREGGGNEQFF. The DNA for the CDR3 is TGTGCCTGGAGTAGAGAGGGCGGGGGGAATGAGCAGTTCTTC. The chain has TRBV30 and TRBJ2-1; 8 bases match TRBD2. V shed 2 bases, J shed 7 bases, and the junction held 7 bases outside the gene matches. Germline lookup yields CDR1 GTSNPN and CDR2 SVGIG (reference sequence). This CDR3 is built from 14 residues.